These T cell receptor beta chains were read from a single sample in a study of T-cell reconstitution after alpha-beta-depleted transplantation in children. TCRdb ran MiXCR on the PCR reads and lists one entry per CDR3 protein. This table holds approximately 250,000 distinct CDR3 sequences, 20% to 30% found once. This specimen consisted of PBMCs, obtained before TCRalphabeta/CD19-depleted stem cell transplant. All receptors come from a girl aged 2 to 10 with Fanconi anemia, due to receive a stem cell transplant. The CDR3 runs from the conserved cysteine through the conserved F or W. Fields, in order: V gene, clone size, J gene, D gene, CDR3 protein, CDR3 DNA. The D gene is left open where the match is weak. Size is stated for part of the rows, as once, few or many counts, or as a class when the clone is expanded.

TRBV10-3	many	TRBJ1-6	TRBD1	CAIRSGDSRSNSPLHF	TGTGCCATCAGATCCGGGGACAGCCGGTCTAATTCACCCCTCCACTTT
TRBV20-1	many	TRBJ2-1	-	CSAARTYNEQFF	TGCAGTGCGGCCAGGACTTATAATGAGCAGTTCTTC
TRBV7-9	many	TRBJ2-3	TRBD2	CASSAHSGVTDTQYF	TGTGCCAGCAGCGCCCATAGCGGGGTAACAGATACGCAGTATTTT
TRBV6-5	-	TRBJ2-5	TRBD2	CASSYSGVVEETQYF	TGTGCCAGCAGTTACAGCGGGGTCGTGGAGGAGACCCAGTACTTC
TRBV20-1	-	TRBJ1-1	-	CSARGLSYTEAFF	TGCAGTGCTAGGGGCTTGTCTTACACTGAAGCTTTCTTT
TRBV29-1	few	TRBJ1-4	-	CSVDAGLNEKLFF	TGCAGCGTGGATGCCGGCCTTAATGAAAAACTGTTTTTT
TRBV29-1	few	TRBJ2-5	TRBD2	CSAYGTSSETQYF	TGCAGCGCTTACGGGACTAGCAGTGAGACCCAGTACTTC
TRBV5-1	-	TRBJ2-6	-	CASSRGPNGANVLTF	TGCGCCAGCAGCAGGGGCCCTAACGGGGCCAACGTCCTGACTTTC
TRBV20-1	-	TRBJ2-7	-	CSARSRDHYEQYF	TGCAGTGCTAGAAGCAGGGATCACTACGAGCAGTACTTC
TRBV24-1	few	TRBJ2-7	-	CATHDLREGAYEQYF	TGTGCCACACACGACCTTAGGGAAGGAGCCTACGAGCAGTACTTC
TRBV10-3	many	TRBJ2-3	-	CAISYYSGTRTDTQYF	TGTGCCATCAGCTATTACTCCGGGACCCGCACAGATACGCAGTATTTT
TRBV29-1	many	TRBJ1-1	TRBD1	CSAGDRIGIQVEAFF	TGCAGCGCCGGGGACAGGATTGGGATACAAGTTGAAGCTTTCTTT
TRBV29-1	many	TRBJ2-1	TRBD1	CSVEGNRGPNEQFF	TGCAGCGTGGAGGGGAACAGGGGGCCGAACGAGCAGTTCTTC
TRBV21-1	few	TRBJ2-3	-	CASSKGLAGYFTDTQYF	TGTGCCAGCAGCAAAGGGCTAGCGGGGTACTTCACAGATACGCAGTATTTT
TRBV7-2	-	TRBJ1-6	TRBD1	CASSLAPRDRSPLHF	TGTGCCAGCAGCTTGGCACCCCGGGACAGATCACCCCTCCACTTT
TRBV6-5	-	TRBJ2-5	-	CASSYSARRTGETQYF	TGTGCCAGCAGTTACTCGGCGCGGAGGACTGGGGAGACCCAGTACTTC
TRBV12-3/TRBV12-4	-	TRBJ2-3	TRBD2	CASSPLAGVPDTQYF	TGTGCCAGCAGTCCACTAGCGGGAGTCCCAGATACGCAGTATTTT
TRBV12-5	-	TRBJ1-1	-	CASVWSFEAFF	TGTGCTAGTGTGTGGTCCTTTGAAGCTTTCTTT
TRBV18	few	TRBJ2-7	-	CASSPLESYEQYF	TGTGCCAGCTCACCATTGGAGTCCTACGAGCAGTACTTC
TRBV20-1	-	TRBJ2-1	-	CSALAESSYNEQFF	TGCAGTGCTTTAGCGGAAAGCTCCTACAATGAGCAGTTCTTC
TRBV28	-	TRBJ2-4	TRBD1	CASSLGQGNIQYF	TGTGCCAGCAGTTTGGGACAGGGAAACATTCAGTACTTC
TRBV20-1	few	TRBJ2-7	-	CSARESGTYEQYF	TGCAGTGCTAGAGAGTCAGGGACTTACGAGCAGTACTTC
TRBV7-2	many	TRBJ1-3	-	CASSLILTDSGNTIYF	TGTGCCAGCAGCTTAATCCTGACAGACTCTGGAAACACCATATATTTT
TRBV29-1	-	TRBJ1-1	-	CSVEYLQKNTEAFF	TGCAGCGTTGAATATCTTCAAAAGAACACTGAAGCTTTCTTT
TRBV20-1	-	TRBJ2-2	-	CSASTLRDNTGELFF	TGCAGTGCTAGTACGTTGCGGGACAACACCGGGGAGCTGTTTTTT
TRBV20-1	-	TRBJ2-7	TRBD2	CSARLRLAGFYEQYF	TGCAGTGCTAGACTCCGACTAGCGGGTTTCTACGAGCAGTACTTC
TRBV10-3	-	TRBJ2-7	-	CAISGTPTDEQYF	TGTGCCATCAGTGGGACTCCCACTGACGAGCAGTACTTC
TRBV25-1	-	TRBJ1-1	-	CASNGGRYSHHTEAFF	TGTGCCAGCAACGGCGGGCGGTACAGCCATCACACTGAAGCTTTCTTT
TRBV6-2/TRBV6-3	-	TRBJ2-7	TRBD1	CASSYILGTGTYEQYF	TGTGCCAGCAGTTACATCTTGGGGACAGGGACCTACGAGCAGTACTTC
TRBV5-1	-	TRBJ2-1	-	CASRNQGYDNEQFF	TGCGCCAGCAGAAACCAGGGGTACGACAATGAGCAGTTCTTC
TRBV9	-	TRBJ2-2	-	CASSRQVDTGELFF	TGTGCCAGCAGCAGGCAGGTTGACACCGGGGAGCTGTTTTTT
TRBV29-1	many	TRBJ2-7	-	CSVEARAYEQYF	TGCAGCGTTGAGGCGCGGGCCTACGAGCAGTACTTC
TRBV10-3	many	TRBJ2-1	-	CAISYGGSRKFDEQFF	TGTGCCATCAGTTACGGGGGATCTAGGAAGTTCGATGAGCAGTTCTTC
TRBV4-2	many	TRBJ2-7	-	CASSQAASPYEQYF	TGTGCCAGCAGCCAAGCGGCTAGTCCCTACGAGCAGTACTTC
TRBV20-1	many	TRBJ1-6	TRBD1	CSAIRGYGNSPLHF	TGCAGTGCTATCAGGGGGTATGGGAATTCACCCCTCCACTTT
TRBV10-3	-	TRBJ2-7	TRBD2	CAISGEGGGRSYEQYF	TGTGCCATCAGTGGGGAGGGCGGGGGACGATCCTACGAGCAGTACTTC
TRBV20-1	many	TRBJ2-1	TRBD2	CSADGTSGENYNEQFF	TGCAGTGCGGACGGGACTAGCGGGGAGAACTACAATGAGCAGTTCTTC
TRBV10-2	many	TRBJ2-1	-	CASSESEVGVRIPTYNEQFF	TGCGCCAGCAGTGAGTCGGAGGTAGGGGTTCGGATACCAACCTACAATGAGCAGTTCTTC
TRBV20-1	-	TRBJ2-1	TRBD2	CSARDPGTSGRSGQFF	TGCAGTGCTAGAGATCCCGGGACTAGCGGGAGATCGGGGCAGTTCTTC
TRBV29-1	few	TRBJ2-3	TRBD2	CSVATGGGTDTQYF	TGCAGCGTTGCAACGGGGGGTGGTACAGATACGCAGTATTTT
TRBV15	many	TRBJ2-1	TRBD2	CATSGGLAHNEQFF	TGTGCCACCAGCGGGGGACTAGCCCACAATGAGCAGTTCTTC
TRBV29-1	many	TRBJ2-2	TRBD1	CSVETGTGSTGELFF	TGCAGCGTTGAGACCGGGACAGGGTCCACCGGGGAGCTGTTTTTT
TRBV6-1	-	TRBJ1-1	TRBD1	CASSDQGAGANTEAFF	TGTGCCAGCAGTGACCAGGGGGCGGGGGCCAACACTGAAGCTTTCTTT
TRBV12-3/TRBV12-4	many	TRBJ1-5	TRBD1	CASSFRQGVNQPQHF	TGTGCCAGCAGTTTTCGGCAGGGGGTGAATCAGCCCCAGCATTTT
TRBV25-1	-	TRBJ2-5	TRBD2	CASSEPSGRPQETQYF	TGTGCCAGCAGTGAGCCTAGCGGGAGGCCCCAAGAGACCCAGTACTTC
TRBV19	-	TRBJ2-3	-	CASTPGLDTDTQYF	TGTGCCAGTACCCCGGGACTGGACACAGATACGCAGTATTTT
TRBV21-1	few	TRBJ2-5	-	CASSKGGVWQETQYF	TGTGCCAGCAGCAAAGGGGGGGTATGGCAAGAGACCCAGTACTTC
TRBV6-5	many	TRBJ1-1	-	CASKTGRENTEAFF	TGTGCCAGCAAGACTGGAAGGGAGAACACTGAAGCTTTCTTT
TRBV12-3/TRBV12-4	many	TRBJ1-5	-	CASNLGGNQPQHF	TGTGCCAGCAACCTTGGGGGCAATCAGCCCCAGCATTTT
TRBV29-1	-	TRBJ2-7	TRBD1	CSVTPGQTNYEQYF	TGCAGCGTTACACCGGGACAGACGAACTACGAGCAGTACTTC